The next 25 T cell receptor beta chains were all read from a single sample in a study of read filtering for tumor transcriptome and immune sequencing. From roughly 0.4 ug of RNA, a library with molecular barcoded alpha/delta and beta/gamma adaptors was made. MiXCR was run by TCRdb on the reads, yielding one entry per CDR3 protein. The sample has more than 45,000 distinct CDR3 sequences, 15% to 20% seen once. Sequences were obtained from a population of CD138-negative cells sorted from bone marrow. Receptors were obtained from a donor at least 40 years old with multiple myeloma.

This clonotype was recorded many times. The chain employs TRBV28 and TRBJ2-1, with TRBD2 matching over 10 bases. The CDR3 is 15 residues long. Germline trimming cut 4 bases from V and 6 bases from J; bases unmatched to any gene: 6. Germline lookup yields CDR1 MDHEN and CDR2 SYDVKM. The CDR3 DNA is TGTGCCAGCAGTTCCCCGGGACTAGCGCGCAATGAGCAGTTCTTC. Its protein product is CASSSPGLARNEQFF.

This clonotype was detected ten times or more. The chain links TRBV21-1 to TRBJ2-3; the table gives TRBD1 as D, unverified against the DNA. TRBV21-1 is deemed a pseudogene. This CDR3 contains 17 residues. CDR3 sequence (DNA): TGTGCCAGCAGCAAGGCTATGACAGGGGGCTACACAGATACGCAGTATTTT. It codes for CASSKAMTGGYTDTQYF.

A word on this clonotype: This may come from a read error, since a much larger clone is one base off. The V and J genes are TRBV29-1 and TRBJ1-5; no reliable D call. Germline V gene sequence: CDR1 SQVTM, CDR2 ANQGSEA. The CDR3 is made up of 13 amino acids. In DNA, the CDR3 is TGCAGCGTTGCTGGCACACGCAATCGGCCCCAGCATTTT. Its protein product is CSVAGTRNRPQHF.

This clonotype was seen at least ten times. In nucleotides, the CDR3 is TGTGCCACCTCCGAGGGGGGCGCGTCCTACAATGAGCAGTTCTTC. Translation: CATSEGGASYNEQFF. This sequence joins TRBV7-6 and TRBJ2-1; D possibly matches TRBD1 or TRBD2 (6 bases each). V was pared by 10 bases and J by 1 base, with 17 bases between. Germline V gene lookup returns CDR1 SGHVS and CDR2 FNYEAQ. CDR3 length: 15 residues.

This clonotype was found many times. This chain connects TRBV30 to TRBJ2-3, with 14 bases that match TRBD2. The CDR3 totals 16 residues. The germline gives CDR1 GTSNPN, CDR2 SVGIG (reference sequence). The ends lost 5 bases at V and 6 bases at J; junction bases unmatched: 10. CDR3 DNA: TGTGCCTGGCTGGGGACTAGCGGGAGCTTCCTGGATACGCAGTATTTT. This gives the protein CAWLGTSGSFLDTQYF.

Only a few counts were recorded for this clonotype. CDR3 region: CASSQEVLAGGVAKNIQYF. CDR3 DNA: TGCGCCAGCAGCCAAGAGGTACTAGCGGGAGGCGTTGCCAAAAACATTCAGTACTTC. This chain connects TRBV4-3 to TRBJ2-4, with TRBD2 matching over 12 bases. The CDR3 loop spans 19 amino acids. Trimming cost V 0 bases and J 1 base; bases outside gene matches: 7. The germline V gene encodes CDR1 LGHNA and CDR2 YSLEER.

This chain connects TRBV19 to TRBJ2-2; TRBD1 aligns across 8 bases. This CDR3 is built from 15 residues. V shed 8 bases and J 1 base; nucleotides not matched to a gene: 6. Germline V gene sequence: CDR1 LNHDA, CDR2 SQIVND (reference sequence). This CDR3 is CASGIGTGNTGELFF. The CDR3 region has the DNA TGTGCCAGTGGGATTGGGACAGGGAACACCGGGGAGCTGTTTTTT.

This clonotype is medium-sized. The chain uses TRBV15 and TRBJ1-4, with D perhaps matching TRBD1 (6 bases). The end of the DNA aligns better with TRBJ2-3, so the J call may be wrong. Germline V lookup: CDR1 LNHNV, CDR2 YYDKDF (reference sequence). This CDR3 is 13 amino acids long. CDR3 bases: TGTGCCACCAAGACAGGATCCACAGATACGCAGTATTTT. This encodes CATKTGSTDTQYF.

This clonotype was counted at least ten times. The chain has TRBV12-5 and TRBJ1-1; D possibly corresponds to TRBD1 (5 bases). The CDR3 sequence is 14 residues long. Germline lookup yields CDR1 LGHNT and CDR2 FRNRAP. V lost 6 bases and J 4 bases, leaving 15 bases between the germline ends. The chain's CDR3 is CASGLLGGSTEAFF. CDR3 nucleotides: TGTGCTAGTGGGTTGCTCGGGGGATCCACTGAAGCTTTCTTT.

This clonotype was seen at least ten times. Written as DNA, the CDR3 is TGTGCCAGCAGCTCCAGCACTGAAGCTTTCTTT. This sequence encodes CASSSSTEAFF. This chain joins TRBV7-9 and TRBJ1-1; no clear D. V shed 4 bases and J shed 4 bases, with 4 bases lying between them. The CDR3 spans 11 residues. The germline CDR1 and CDR2 sequences are SEHNR and FQNEAQ (reference sequence).

Ten or more counts support this clonotype. This sequence joins TRBV30 and TRBJ2-1; D gene uncertain. CDR3 length: 15 residues. The germline V gene has CDR1 GTSNPN and CDR2 SVGIG (reference sequence). Deletions cut 2 bases from V and 0 bases from J, with 11 bases between. The CDR3 nucleotides are TGTGCCTGGAGTACCTTCGGCAGCTCCTACAATGAGCAGTTCTTC. Translating it yields CAWSTFGSSYNEQFF.

This clonotype counts as medium-sized. The chain combines TRBV7-3 with TRBJ2-1; 7 bases match TRBD1. CDR1 SGHTA and CDR2 FQGTGA come from the germline V gene. CDR3 length equals 18 residues. V shed 2 bases and J 6 bases; nucleotides not matched to a gene: 16. The CDR3 reads CASSLLGFGTQGTNEQFF. The CDR3 nucleotides read TGTGCCAGCAGCTTACTTGGTTTTGGGACACAGGGGACCAATGAGCAGTTCTTC.

This clonotype was counted at least ten times. The J gene is TRBJ2-1, the V gene TRBV13; the match to TRBD1 covers 8 bases. Germline V gives CDR1 PRHDT, CDR2 FYEKMQ (reference sequence). CDR3 length: 13 amino acids. V was pared by 1 base and J by 7 bases, with 0 bases of the junction left unmatched. The CDR3 nucleotides are TGTGCCAGCAGCTTAGACAGGGGGAATGAGCAGTTCTTC. Translation: CASSLDRGNEQFF.

At least ten counts were recorded for this clonotype. This rearrangement joins TRBV20-1 to TRBJ1-1; the D gene is possibly TRBD1 (5 bases). Germline CDR1 DFQATT, CDR2 SNEGSKA (reference sequence). Trimming pared 1 base from V and 4 bases from J, leaving 13 bases between. There are 14 residues in the CDR3. CDR3 DNA: TGCAGTGCTAGAGCTCCAGAGAGGGGCACTGAAGCTTTCTTT. Its translation is CSARAPERGTEAFF.

This clonotype was recorded at least ten times. V usage is TRBV11-2 and J usage is TRBJ2-2, with 7 bases aligning to TRBD2. Germline V gene lookup returns CDR1 SGHAT and CDR2 FQNNGV. J was trimmed by 3 bases and V by 5 bases; bases with no gene match: 6. CDR3 length: 15 amino acids. The chain's CDR3 is CASSPLGGDTGELFF. CDR3 nucleotides: TGTGCCAGCAGCCCCTTGGGGGGGGACACCGGGGAGCTGTTTTTT.

This chain joins TRBV19 and TRBJ1-5; D ambiguous. This CDR3 has 16 residues. V gave up 3 bases and J gave up 0 bases, with 12 bases separating them. CDR1 is LNHDA, CDR2 SQIVND, per germline (reference sequence). The CDR3 DNA reads TGTGCCAGTAGTATGGAGGGTTTCCATAGCAATCAGCCCCAGCATTTT. This codes for CASSMEGFHSNQPQHF.

This clonotype came up a few times. This chain joins TRBV19 and TRBJ2-7; 9 bases agree with TRBD1. Looked up from germline, CDR1 is LNHDA and CDR2 is SQIVND (reference sequence). This CDR3 region has 14 residues. The trim removed 5 bases at V and 5 bases at J, leaving 7 bases unmatched. The CDR3 is CASSPRQGGHEQYF. For the CDR3, the DNA is TGTGCCAGTAGTCCACGACAGGGGGGACACGAGCAGTACTTC.

This clonotype was detected many times. The J gene is TRBJ2-3, the V gene TRBV7-9; D is unclear. The germline gives CDR1 SEHNR, CDR2 FQNEAQ (reference sequence). V gave up 0 bases and J gave up 0 bases, with 13 bases separating them. The CDR3 length is 17 residues. Here the CDR3 reads CASSLAFADLSTDTQYF. In DNA, the CDR3 is TGTGCCAGCAGCTTAGCGTTTGCGGATTTAAGCACAGATACGCAGTATTTT.

This clonotype has only a few counts. The chain recombines TRBV27 with TRBJ2-1; 8 nucleotides match TRBD2. Looked up from germline, CDR1 is MNHEY and CDR2 is SMNVEV (reference sequence). CDR3 length: 15 amino acids. The trim removed 5 bases at V and 9 bases at J, leaving 12 bases unmatched. The CDR3 DNA reads as TGTGCCAGCAGTCCTCGACTAGCGAAAAGGAGTGAGCAGTTCTTC. Amino acid sequence: CASSPRLAKRSEQFF.

This clonotype was recorded many times. This sequence joins TRBV11-3 and TRBJ2-2; no clear D. The V and J ends lost 1 base and 7 bases respectively, with 10 bases between them. Looked up from germline, CDR1 is SGHNT and CDR2 is YENEEA. The CDR3 consists of 14 residues. The DNA of the CDR3 is TGTGCCAGCAGCTTAGTTAAGCGCTTCGGGGAGCTGTTTTTT. Protein product: CASSLVKRFGELFF.

This clonotype was seen ten or more times. V is TRBV5-1 and J is TRBJ2-7, with no clear D. The V and J ends lost 4 bases and 8 bases respectively, with 16 bases between them. Germline values: CDR1 SGHRS, CDR2 YFSETQ. The CDR3 spans 13 residues. CDR3 nucleotides: TGCGCCAGCAGCGGGTTGGCGAGTTCAAAGCAGTACTTC. This codes for CASSGLASSKQYF.

A word on this clonotype: A read error may account for a junction end that differs from germline. The gene calls are TRBV12-3 or TRBV12-4 and TRBJ1-1; D may be TRBD1 (5 bases). The CDR3 sequence is 16 residues long. This chain's CDR3 is CASILRPRAPNTEAFF. CDR3 nucleotide sequence: TGTGCCAGCATCCTCCGTCCCAGGGCCCCGAACACTGAAGCTTTCTTC.

On this clonotype itself: The CDR3 end shows no conserved phenylalanine or tryptophan, and so a read error is likely. The chain joins TRBV11-2 to TRBJ1-1, with TRBD1 identical over 7 bases. Germline CDR1 SGHAT, CDR2 FQNNGV. With V trimmed by 4 bases and J by 3 bases, 11 bases remained unmatched. This CDR3 contains 16 residues. Written as DNA, the CDR3 is TGTGCCAGCAGCTCCCAGGGGGGGGGAAGGGACACTGAAGCTTTCGTT. Protein: CASSSQGGGRDTEAFV.

In its sample, this clonotype ranks as medium-sized. The rearrangement uses TRBV7-2 and TRBJ2-3; D unclear. CDR3 length equals 12 residues. The germline gives CDR1 SGHTA, CDR2 FQGNSA. V lost 5 bases and J 0 bases, leaving 3 bases between the germline ends. Here the CDR3 reads CASSLSTDTQYF. DNA for the CDR3: TGTGCCAGCAGCCTGAGCACAGATACGCAGTATTTT.

The gene calls are TRBV11-1 and TRBJ2-4; D gene unclear. The V and J ends lost 5 bases and 5 bases respectively, with 7 bases between them. The CDR3 has 12 amino acids. Germline lookup yields CDR1 SGHAT and CDR2 FQDESV (reference sequence). Here the CDR3 DNA reads TGTGCCAGCAGCCCCACCGAAAACATTCAGTACTTC. Encoded protein: CASSPTENIQYF.